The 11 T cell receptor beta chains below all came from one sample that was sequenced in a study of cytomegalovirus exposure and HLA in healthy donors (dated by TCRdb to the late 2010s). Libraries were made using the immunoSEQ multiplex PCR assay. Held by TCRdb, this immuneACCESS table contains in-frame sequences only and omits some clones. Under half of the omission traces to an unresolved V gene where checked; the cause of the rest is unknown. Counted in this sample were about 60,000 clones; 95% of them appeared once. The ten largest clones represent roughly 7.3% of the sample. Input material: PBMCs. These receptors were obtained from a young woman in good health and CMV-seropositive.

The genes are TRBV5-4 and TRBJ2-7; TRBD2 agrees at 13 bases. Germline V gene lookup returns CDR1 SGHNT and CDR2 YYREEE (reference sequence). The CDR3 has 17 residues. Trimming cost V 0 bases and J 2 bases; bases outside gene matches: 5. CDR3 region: CASSLGLAGGRPYEQYF. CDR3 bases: TGTGCCAGCAGCTTGGGACTAGCGGGAGGAAGGCCCTACGAGCAGTACTTC.

DNA for the CDR3: TGTGCCAGCAGCTCCCCTGGGAGTAAAGGCGGGGAGCTGTTTTTT. It translates to CASSSPGSKGGELFF. The chain combines TRBV7-9 with TRBJ2-2; D might be TRBD2 (5 bases). There are 15 residues in the CDR3. CDR1 is SEHNR and CDR2 is FQNEAQ in the germline V gene (reference sequence). Trimming took off 4 bases at V and 7 bases at J, with 16 bases between the two ends.

The CDR3 bases are TGTGCCAGCAGGTCACAGGGCAGGGAGCAGTACTTC. Encoded protein: CASRSQGREQYF. V usage is TRBV7-3 and J usage is TRBJ2-7, with D possibly being TRBD1 (6 bases). The CDR3 spans 12 residues. Trimming took 6 bases from V and 7 from J, leaving 13 bases between them. The germline V gene encodes CDR1 SGHTA and CDR2 FQGTGA. Based on the CDR3 plus reference TRBV7-3 and TRBJ2-7, the full variable domain is GAGVSQTPSNKVTEKGKYVELRCDPISGHTALYWYRQSLGQGPEFLIYFQGTGAADDSGLPNDRFFAVRPEGSVSTLKIQRTERGDSAVYLCASRSQGREQYFGPGTRLTVT.

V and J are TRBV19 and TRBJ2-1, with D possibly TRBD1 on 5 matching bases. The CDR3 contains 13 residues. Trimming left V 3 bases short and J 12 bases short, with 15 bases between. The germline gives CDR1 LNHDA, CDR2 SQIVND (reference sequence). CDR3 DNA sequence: TGTGCCAGTAGTATTAGTGAAGGGGTCGGGCAGTTCTTC. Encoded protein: CASSISEGVGQFF.

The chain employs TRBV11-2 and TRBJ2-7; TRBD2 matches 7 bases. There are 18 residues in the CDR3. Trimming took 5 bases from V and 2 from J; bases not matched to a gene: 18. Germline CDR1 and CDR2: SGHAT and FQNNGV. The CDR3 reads CASSLHNPGGGGTYEQYF. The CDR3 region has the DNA TGTGCCAGCAGCCTTCACAACCCGGGAGGCGGAGGGACCTACGAGCAGTACTTC.

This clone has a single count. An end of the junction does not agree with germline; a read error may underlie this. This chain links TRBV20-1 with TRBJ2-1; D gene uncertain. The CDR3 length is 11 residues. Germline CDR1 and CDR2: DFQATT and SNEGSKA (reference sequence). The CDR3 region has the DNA TGCAGTGCTAGAGATGCGGCAAGCCGCCTCTTC. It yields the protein CSARDAASRLF.

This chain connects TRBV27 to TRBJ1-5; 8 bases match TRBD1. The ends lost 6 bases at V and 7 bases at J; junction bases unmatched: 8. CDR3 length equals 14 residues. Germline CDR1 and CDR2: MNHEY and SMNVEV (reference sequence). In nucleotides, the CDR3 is TGTGCCAGCAGACGCCAGGGGGCTGGGCAGCCCCAGCATTTT. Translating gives CASRRQGAGQPQHF.

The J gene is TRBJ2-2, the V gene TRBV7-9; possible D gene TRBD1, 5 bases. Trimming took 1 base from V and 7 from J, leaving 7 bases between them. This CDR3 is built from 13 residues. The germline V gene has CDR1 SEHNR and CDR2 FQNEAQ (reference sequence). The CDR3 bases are TGTGCCAGCAGCTTAGATGGACACGGGGAGCTGTTTTTT. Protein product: CASSLDGHGELFF.

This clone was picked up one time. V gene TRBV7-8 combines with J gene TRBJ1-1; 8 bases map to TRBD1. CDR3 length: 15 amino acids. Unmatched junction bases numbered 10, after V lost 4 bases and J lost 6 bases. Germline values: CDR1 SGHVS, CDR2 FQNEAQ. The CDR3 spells CASSSRRGQRSEAFF. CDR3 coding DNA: TGTGCCAGCAGCTCCCGCAGGGGGCAAAGGTCTGAAGCTTTCTTT.

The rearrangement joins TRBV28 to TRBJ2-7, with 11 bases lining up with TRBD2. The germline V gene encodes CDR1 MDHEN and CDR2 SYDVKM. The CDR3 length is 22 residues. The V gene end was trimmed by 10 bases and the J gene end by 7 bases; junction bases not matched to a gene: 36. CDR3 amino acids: CATNGDSGYLTSGSPSGREQYF. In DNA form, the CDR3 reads TGTGCCACTAATGGGGACTCGGGTTACCTTACTAGCGGGAGTCCTTCGGGTAGGGAGCAGTACTTC. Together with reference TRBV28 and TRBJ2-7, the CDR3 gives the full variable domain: DVKVTQSSRYLVKRTGEKVFLECVQDMDHENMFWYRQDPGLGLRLIYFSYDVKMKEKGDIPEGYSVSREKKERFSLILESASTNQTSMYLCATNGDSGYLTSGSPSGREQYFGPGTRLTVT.

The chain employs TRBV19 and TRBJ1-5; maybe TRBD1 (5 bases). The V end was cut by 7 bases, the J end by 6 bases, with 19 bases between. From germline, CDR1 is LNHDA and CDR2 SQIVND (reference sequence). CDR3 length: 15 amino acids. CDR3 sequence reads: CASTSYQGLTQPQHF. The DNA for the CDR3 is TGTGCCAGTACCAGTTACCAGGGTTTGACTCAGCCCCAGCATTTT. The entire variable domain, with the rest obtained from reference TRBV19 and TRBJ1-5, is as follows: DGGITQSPKYLFRKEGQNVTLSCEQNLNHDAMYWYRQDPGQGLRLIYYSQIVNDFQKGDIAEGYSVSREKKESFPLTVTSAQKNPTAFYLCASTSYQGLTQPQHFGDGTRLSIL.